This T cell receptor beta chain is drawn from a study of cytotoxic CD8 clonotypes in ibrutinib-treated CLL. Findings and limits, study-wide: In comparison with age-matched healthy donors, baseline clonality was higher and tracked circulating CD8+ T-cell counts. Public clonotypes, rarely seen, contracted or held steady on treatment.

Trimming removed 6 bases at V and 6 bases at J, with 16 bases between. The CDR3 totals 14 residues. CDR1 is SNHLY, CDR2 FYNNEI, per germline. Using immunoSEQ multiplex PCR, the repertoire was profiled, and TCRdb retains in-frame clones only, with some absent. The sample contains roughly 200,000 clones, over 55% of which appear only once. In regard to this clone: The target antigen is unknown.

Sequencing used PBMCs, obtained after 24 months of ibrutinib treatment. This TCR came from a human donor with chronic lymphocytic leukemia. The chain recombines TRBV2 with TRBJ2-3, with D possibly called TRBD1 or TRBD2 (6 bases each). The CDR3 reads CASSGGSSFDTQYF. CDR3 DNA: TGTGCCAGCAGCGGGGGCTCTAGTTTTGATACGCAGTATTTT.